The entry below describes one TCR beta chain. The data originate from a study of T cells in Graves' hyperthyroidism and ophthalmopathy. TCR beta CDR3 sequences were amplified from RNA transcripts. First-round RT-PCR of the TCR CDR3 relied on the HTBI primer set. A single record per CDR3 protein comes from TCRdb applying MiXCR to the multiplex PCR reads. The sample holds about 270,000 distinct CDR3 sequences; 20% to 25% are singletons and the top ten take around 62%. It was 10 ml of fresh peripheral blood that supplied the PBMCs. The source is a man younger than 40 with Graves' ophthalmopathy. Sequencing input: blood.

CDR3 protein: CASSYRRDDYEQYF. The CDR3 nucleotides read TGTGCCAGCAGTTACCGGAGGGACGACTACGAGCAGTACTTC. The chain uses TRBV6-2 or TRBV6-3 and TRBJ2-7, with a weak D call TRBD2 (6 bases). Germline assignment: CDR1 MNHEY and CDR2 SVGEGT. This CDR3 is 14 amino acids long. V was clipped by 2 bases and J by 3 bases, with 11 bases between them.